This is a list of T cell receptor beta chains from one sample in a study of post-analysis software for immune sequencing data. TCRdb reanalysed the PCR reads using MiXCR and keeps one entry per CDR3 protein. The sample yields over 150,000 distinct CDR3 sequences, around 30% seen once. Sequenced input: blood. These receptor sequences come from a girl aged 5-17 years with multiple sclerosis. Both conserved end residues are part of each CDR3. Each record gives: V gene, clone size, D gene, J gene, CDR3 DNA, CDR3 protein. A D gene is named only where the DNA matches it firmly. Clone size is not always given. Where it is, it says once, few, many or a class for expanded clones.

>TRBV12-3/TRBV12-4|many|-|TRBJ1-2
TGTGCCAGCAGATTGGACGGGAACTATGGCTACACCTTC
CASRLDGNYGYTF
>TRBV28|-|TRBD1|TRBJ2-7
TGTGCCAGCAGACTTATGCCGGGACAGGGATCCTACGAGCAGTACTTC
CASRLMPGQGSYEQYF
>TRBV12-3/TRBV12-4|many|-|TRBJ2-7
TGTGCCAGCAGTCTACCTTTCGGGTCCTCCTACGAGCAGTACTTC
CASSLPFGSSYEQYF
>TRBV12-3/TRBV12-4|few|-|TRBJ2-2
TGTGCCAGCAGTTTTGTAGTAGGGCCGCTGTTTTTT
CASSFVVGPLFF
>TRBV7-9|few|-|TRBJ1-1
TGTGCCAGCAGCTCCGGACAGAGGAACACTGAAGCTTTCTTT
CASSSGQRNTEAFF
>TRBV4-1|-|-|TRBJ2-4
TGCGCCAGCAACCTAAACCCCGCCGGGCCGACCGACATTCAGTACTTC
CASNLNPAGPTDIQYF
>TRBV29-1|medium-sized|TRBD1|TRBJ2-1
TGCAGCGTTGATAGGGGTGGTGACAGGGGAGGGCAGTTCTTC
CSVDRGGDRGGQFF
>TRBV10-3|many|-|TRBJ2-7
TGTGCCATCAGTGGTTCCGGGACTCTCTCCTACGAGCAGTACTTC
CAISGSGTLSYEQYF
>TRBV24-1|few|TRBD2|TRBJ2-1
TGTGCCACCAGGGAGCTAGCGGGAGGTGCATATGAGCAGTTCTTC
CATRELAGGAYEQFF
>TRBV5-1|many|TRBD1|TRBJ2-1
TGCGCCAGCAGCTCAGGACAGGGGAACAATGAGCAGTTCTTC
CASSSGQGNNEQFF
>TRBV10-3|many|-|TRBJ2-7
TGTGCCATCAGTGAGCGGACAGGAGGGTACGAGCAGTACTTC
CAISERTGGYEQYF
>TRBV20-1|few|TRBD2|TRBJ2-1
TGCAGCGGCGCTAGCGGGAGTGGGAGCTCCTACAATGAGCAGTTCTTC
CSGASGSGSSYNEQFF
>TRBV5-6|few|-|TRBJ1-2
TGTGCCAGCAGCTTGAAACGGCGGTATAACTATGGCTACACCTTC
CASSLKRRYNYGYTF
>TRBV3-1|-|-|TRBJ2-1
TGTGCCAGCAGCCAAGAGCTCCTAGCCTACAATGAGCAGTTCTTC
CASSQELLAYNEQFF
>TRBV9|few|TRBD2|TRBJ2-3
TGTGCCAGCAGCGTAGCCAGCGGGAGGGCGGATTGGGGCACAGATACGCAGTATTTT
CASSVASGRADWGTDTQYF
>TRBV20-1|few|TRBD2|TRBJ2-6
TGCAGTGCAATCAGCGGGAGAGGAGCTGGGGCCAACGTCCGGACTTTC
CSAISGRGAGANVRTF
>TRBV5-1|few|-|TRBJ2-7
TGCGCCAGCAGCTACCAGGGGGGAGGCTCCTACGAGCAGTACTTC
CASSYQGGGSYEQYF
>TRBV30|-|-|TRBJ1-6
TGTGCCTGGGATGTACAGCTAGTAAATTCACCCCCCCACTTT
CAWDVQLVNSPPHF
>TRBV12-3/TRBV12-4|-|-|TRBJ2-1
TGTGCCAGCAGTTTAGGCCTAGATTCCGGTGAGCAGTTCTTC
CASSLGLDSGEQFF
>TRBV20-1|few|TRBD1|TRBJ1-1
TGCACTGCCGCAGGGGGAGCGACTGAAGCTTTCTTT
CTAAGGATEAFF
>TRBV20-1|-|TRBD2|TRBJ2-7
TGCAGTGCCCTAGGGACTATGGAAGAGCAGTACTTC
CSALGTMEEQYF
>TRBV12-3/TRBV12-4|many|TRBD1|TRBJ2-5
TGTGCCAGCAGACGGACAGGGGTAGAGACCCAGTACTTC
CASRRTGVETQYF
>TRBV21-1|many|-|TRBJ2-7
TGTGCCCGAATACAGGGAACCTACGAGCAGTACTTC
CARIQGTYEQYF
>TRBV2|once|TRBD2|TRBJ2-5
TGTGCCAGCAGTGATCCGGGACTAGCTCGGGGGGAGACCCAGTACTTC
CASSDPGLARGETQYF
>TRBV18|-|TRBD2|TRBJ2-7
TGTGCCAGCTCACCTAAGGACGTACTAGCGGGAGATCCGTACGAGCAGTACTTC
CASSPKDVLAGDPYEQYF
>TRBV7-2|many|TRBD2|TRBJ2-3
TGTGCCAGCAGCTTCACAGCGGGAGGGTACACAGATACGCAGTATTTT
CASSFTAGGYTDTQYF
>TRBV2|many|TRBD2|TRBJ2-1
TGTGCCAGCAGTGTACCTGGACTAGAGGACAATGAGCAGTTCTTC
CASSVPGLEDNEQFF
>TRBV9|few|-|TRBJ2-2
TGTGCCAGCAGCGTAGTGTTAGGGGCGAACACCGGGGAGCTGTTTTTT
CASSVVLGANTGELFF
>TRBV29-1|many|TRBD1|TRBJ2-1
TGCAGCGTTGATGGGACAGGGGAGCTCTATGAGCAGTTCTTC
CSVDGTGELYEQFF
>TRBV14|few|-|TRBJ1-2
TGTGCCAGCAGCCAAGGACGGTACTATGGCTACACCTTC
CASSQGRYYGYTF
>TRBV28|few|-|TRBJ2-1
TGTGCCAGCCAAACAGGGAGCTATGAGCAGTTCTTC
CASQTGSYEQFF
>TRBV6-2/TRBV6-3|many|TRBD2|TRBJ2-7
TGTGCCAGCAGTTACTCAGAACTAGCGGGAGTCCCCTACGAGCAGTACTTC
CASSYSELAGVPYEQYF
>TRBV19|many|-|TRBJ2-1
TGTGCCAGTAGCCGACAGTCGAGCTCCTACAATGAGCAGTTCTTC
CASSRQSSSYNEQFF
>TRBV28|-|-|TRBJ2-2
TGTGCCAGCAGCCCCACAGGGCTGATCACCGGGGAGCTGTTTTTT
CASSPTGLITGELFF
>TRBV20-1|few|-|TRBJ2-7
TGCGGTGCTACCCCGGGAGTAATGAGCTCCTACGAGCAGTACTTC
CGATPGVMSSYEQYF
>TRBV29-1|-|TRBD1|TRBJ2-1
TGCAGCGTTGAATTTTACGCCGGACAGGGCCTATACAATGAGCAGTTCTTC
CSVEFYAGQGLYNEQFF
>TRBV2|-|TRBD2|TRBJ2-1
TGTGCCAGCAGGACCGGGACTAGAGGGCACAATGAGCAGTTCTTC
CASRTGTRGHNEQFF
>TRBV3-1|few|TRBD2|TRBJ2-1
TGTACCAGCAGCCATAAAACAAGGACTAGCGGGCTTCCGTTCTTC
CTSSHKTRTSGLPFF
>TRBV4-1|many|TRBD1|TRBJ1-2
TGCGCCAGCAGCCAACCTACAGGGGATGGCTACACCTTC
CASSQPTGDGYTF
>TRBV5-1|many|TRBD1|TRBJ2-4
TGCGCCAGCAGCGGACAATCCGGGACAGGGAATTTTCAGTACTTC
CASSGQSGTGNFQYF
>TRBV7-9|-|-|TRBJ1-1
TGTGCCAGCAGCTGTGGCGGAGGATCAGGGACTGAAGCTTTCTTT
CASSCGGGSGTEAFF
>TRBV24-1|-|-|TRBJ2-5
TGTGCCACCAGTGATCGGTCTTTGTCTAGCTCGCGAGAGACCCAGTACTTC
CATSDRSLSSSRETQYF
>TRBV20-1|many|TRBD1|TRBJ2-6
TGCAGTGTGACAGGGCGAGGGGCCAACGTCCTGACTTTC
CSVTGRGANVLTF
>TRBV20-1|few|TRBD2|TRBJ2-7
TGCAGTGCTAGAACTAGACTAGCGGGAGCCCCGATCTCCTACGAGCAGTACTTC
CSARTRLAGAPISYEQYF
>TRBV12-3/TRBV12-4|many|-|TRBJ2-1
TGTGCCAGCAGTAATAGCGGAGGAGGGACTTACAATGAGCAGTTCTTC
CASSNSGGGTYNEQFF
>TRBV19|-|TRBD2|TRBJ2-3
TGTGCCAGTAGTTCACACGGGACTAGCGGGTTCTCGGGGGCAGATACGCAGTATTTT
CASSSHGTSGFSGADTQYF
>TRBV11-2|many|TRBD1|TRBJ1-2
TGTGCCAGCAGCCCTCCCCAGGGGGCAGGGTATGGCTACACCTTC
CASSPPQGAGYGYTF
>TRBV7-9|-|TRBD1|TRBJ1-1
TGTGCCAGCAGCTTAGCTTGGGACAGGTATCGTCCGAACACTGAAGCTTTCTTT
CASSLAWDRYRPNTEAFF
>TRBV10-3|many|-|TRBJ2-3
TGTGCCATCAGTGATTTGACCCGCGAGGGACCAGATACGCAGTATTTT
CAISDLTREGPDTQYF
>TRBV4-1|many|-|TRBJ2-5
TGCGCCAGCAGCCAAGATCTCAGGGAGCAAGAGACCCAGTACTTC
CASSQDLREQETQYF